This TCR beta chain was sequenced in a study of blood T cell repertoires in COVID-19 (TCRdb year 2020). Background for the entire study: The collaborator samples originated in the United States, Italy and Spain and spanned the acute and convalescent phases of COVID-19. The prospective study material was composed of cDNA or gDNA derived from T cells, B-cell-depleted T cells, or PBMCs. Deeply sampled blood TCRbeta repertoires from subjects exposed to, actively infected with, or recovered from COVID-19 were included in the dataset. A freely available public database, intended as a resource for researchers studying the immune response to SARS-CoV-2, is where the repertoires were released. Samples were obtained from the ongoing ImmuneRACE study (first 160 participants) and from approximately 1,200 subjects provided by 6 global collaborators. A de-identified subject ID, COVID-19 status, age in years and sex were almost always included in the sample metadata. Where available, HLA class I and class II types were taken from metadata supplied by the sample provider and were not determined by assay-based typing. What the work shows at the level of the full study, not this receptor alone: The quantity of clinical and demographic metadata differed by source and by participant and was supplied without curation.

The germline V gene provides CDR1 MNHEY and CDR2 SVGAGI. V loses 5 bases, J loses 3 bases, and the germline ends lie 14 bases apart. The CDR3, from cysteine to phenylalanine, totals 14 residues. The read is trimmed to its CDR3 DNA, 42 bases read in frame from base 1. Regarding this clone: The antigen it binds to is not known. One base away there is no much larger clone; base qualities are not given.

TCRbeta CDR3 regions were amplified from genomic DNA using the immunoSEQ Assay, a bias-controlled multiplex PCR. Processing in the source paper ran as follows. Nucleated cell counts per sample were estimated from amplification of reference gene primers within the assay. To quantify the absolute abundance of each unique TCRbeta CDR3 rearrangement, sequence reads were collapsed and filtered. Productive Simpson clonality was computed per sample as the square root of Simpson's diversity index over productive rearrangements. The immuneACCESS repertoire file appears here via TCRdb, limited to in-frame rearrangements. These files lack a portion of the clones; in checked studies, under half of the deficit traces to unresolved V genes, and the cause of the others is not known. V, J and clone size derive from that table, while D and trimming were established from the DNA sequence. This sample lists over 150,000 clones; roughly 76% were detected once. The ten largest clones take up approximately 12% of the sample.

In Seattle, one collaborating source enrolled patients while the infection was active and tracked those patients longitudinally over the course of disease. Collaborating institutions collected whole blood in K2EDTA tubes following their own protocols. Collaborator samples were shipped for TCRbeta analysis as frozen whole blood, isolated PBMCs, or DNA extracted from either sample type. The sequencing sample was made of peripheral blood. This sequence was found in a woman older than 75 with COVID-19, enrolled during active disease. The V gene is TRBV6-5 and the J gene is TRBJ2-7, and the D gene may be TRBD1, 6 bases matching. This receptor has the CDR3 CASSNQGQGYEQYF. The bases are TGTGCCAGCAGTAATCAGGGGCAAGGCTACGAGCAGTACTTC.